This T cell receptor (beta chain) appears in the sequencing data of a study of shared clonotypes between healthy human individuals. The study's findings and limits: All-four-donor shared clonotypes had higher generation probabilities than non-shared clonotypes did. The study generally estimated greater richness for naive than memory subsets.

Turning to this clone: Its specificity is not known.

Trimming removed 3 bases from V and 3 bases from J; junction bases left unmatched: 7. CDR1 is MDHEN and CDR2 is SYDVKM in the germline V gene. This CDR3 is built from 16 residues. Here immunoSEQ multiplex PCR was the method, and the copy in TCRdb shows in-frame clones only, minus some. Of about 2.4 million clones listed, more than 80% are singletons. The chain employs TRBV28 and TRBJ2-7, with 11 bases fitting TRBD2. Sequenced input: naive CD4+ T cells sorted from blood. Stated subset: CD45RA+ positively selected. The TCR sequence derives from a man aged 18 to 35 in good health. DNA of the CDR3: TGTGCCAGCAGTTTCCCGGGGACTAGCGGACTCTACGAGCAGTACTTC. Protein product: CASSFPGTSGLYEQYF. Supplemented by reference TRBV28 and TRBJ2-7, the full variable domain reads DVKVTQSSRYLVKRTGEKVFLECVQDMDHENMFWYRQDPGLGLRLIYFSYDVKMKEKGDIPEGYSVSREKKERFSLILESASTNQTSMYLCASSFPGTSGLYEQYFGPGTRLTVT.